The rows below give T cell receptor beta chains drawn from one sample of a study of cytomegalovirus exposure and HLA in healthy donors. Data came from immunoSEQ multiplex PCR; TCRdb stores just in-frame clones and leaves some out. The table lists about 92,000 clones, roughly 69% of them singletons. Sequenced sample: PBMCs. The receptors were sampled from a man aged 45-60 years in good health and CMV-seronegative. The CDR3 runs from the conserved cysteine through the conserved F or W. Each record gives: J gene, V gene, clone size, D gene, CDR3 protein, CDR3 DNA. The D gene is left open where the match is weak. Size tells how often a clone was seen (once, few, many) or the class of an expanded clone, and some rows leave it out.

TRBJ1-1,TRBV6-5,NA,NA,CAHSEQGGITEAFF,TGTGCCCACTCAGAGCAGGGTGGTATCACTGAAGCTTTCTTT
TRBJ1-2,TRBV7-9,few,TRBD1,CASSRDRGYGYTF,TGTGCCAGCAGCCGAGACAGGGGCTATGGCTACACCTTC
TRBJ1-2,TRBV28,NA,NA,CATDRNNYGYTF,TGTGCCACCGACAGGAATAACTATGGCTACACCTTC
TRBJ1-2,TRBV5-6,NA,NA,CASSLNARDYGYTF,TGTGCCAGCAGCTTGAACGCGAGGGACTATGGCTACACCTTC
TRBJ1-1,TRBV7-9,NA,NA,CASSLGAGYDTEAFF,TGTGCCAGCAGCTTAGGGGCAGGGTATGACACTGAAGCTTTCTTT
TRBJ1-5,TRBV6-6,once,NA,CASNPRRESNQPQHF,TGTGCCAGCAATCCTCGGAGGGAGAGCAATCAGCCCCAGCATTTT
TRBJ2-1,TRBV7-2,NA,TRBD2,CASSLAPSGGYNEQFF,TGTGCCAGCAGCTTAGCACCTAGCGGGGGGTACAATGAGCAGTTCTTC
TRBJ2-1,TRBV7-8,NA,NA,CASSKAGDSYNEQFF,TGTGCCAGCAGCAAGGCGGGCGACTCCTACAATGAGCAGTTCTTC
TRBJ1-2,TRBV28,NA,TRBD1,CASSPPDREGGYTF,TGTGCCAGCAGTCCCCCAGACAGGGAAGGTGGCTACACCTTC
TRBJ2-3,TRBV30,NA,TRBD2,CAWEKGASGRGPDTQYF,TGTGCCTGGGAGAAAGGGGCTAGCGGGAGGGGCCCAGATACGCAGTATTTT
TRBJ2-5,TRBV27,once,NA,CASSLSGRETQYF,TGTGCCAGCAGTTTATCGGGGAGGGAGACCCAGTACTTC
TRBJ1-5,TRBV6-1,NA,TRBD1,CASSADRALTTQHF,TGTGCCAGCAGCGCGGACAGGGCGCTGACGACCCAGCATTTT
TRBJ1-2,TRBV5-6,NA,NA,CATGRGNYGYTF,TGTGCCACGGGGAGGGGTAACTATGGCTACACCTTC
TRBJ2-7,TRBV4-1,few,NA,CASSRVPSYEQYF,TGCGCCAGCAGCCGAGTACCCTCCTACGAGCAGTACTTC
TRBJ2-7,TRBV5-1,once,NA,CASSLGPGGYYEQYF,TGCGCCAGCAGCTTGGGTCCGGGGGGCTACTACGAGCAGTACTTC
TRBJ2-2,TRBV5-1,NA,NA,CASSLQQGDTGELFF,TGCGCCAGCAGCTTGCAACAGGGCGACACCGGGGAGCTGTTTTTT
TRBJ1-4,TRBV19,few,NA,CASSRAQPNNEKLFF,TGTGCCAGTAGTAGAGCACAGCCCAATAATGAAAAACTGTTTTTT
TRBJ1-2,TRBV2,NA,TRBD1,CANQGVDYTF,TGTGCCAACCAGGGGGTTGACTACACCTTC
TRBJ1-1,TRBV5-1,NA,NA,CASSLLANTEAFF,TGCGCCAGCAGCTTGTTGGCGAACACTGAAGCTTTCTTT
TRBJ2-3,TRBV4-3,many,TRBD2,CASSQGDYFSTDTQYF,TGCGCCAGCAGCCAAGGGGACTACTTTAGCACAGATACGCAGTATTTT
TRBJ1-2,TRBV5-6,NA,TRBD1,CASSSGGAGGYTF,TGTGCCAGCAGCTCAGGGGGCGCGGGCGGCTACACCTTC
TRBJ1-2,TRBV6-1,NA,NA,CASSPREHYGYTF,TGTGCCAGCAGTCCACGCGAACACTATGGCTACACCTTC
TRBJ2-3,TRBV7-9,NA,NA,CASSPRLGYSTDTQYF,TGTGCCAGCAGCCCAAGACTAGGGTACTCCACAGATACGCAGTATTTT
TRBJ2-2,TRBV4-3,once,NA,CASSQDWRGPTGELFF,TGCGCCAGCAGCCAAGATTGGAGGGGGCCCACCGGGGAGCTGTTTTTT
TRBJ1-5,TRBV20-1,NA,NA,CGIGVEKPQHF,TGCGGAATAGGGGTGGAGAAGCCCCAGCATTTT
TRBJ2-5,TRBV4-2,NA,NA,CASSQGDWETQYF,TGTGCCAGCAGCCAAGGTGACTGGGAGACCCAGTACTTC
TRBJ1-2,TRBV9,NA,TRBD1,CASSATGNYGYTF,TGTGCCAGCAGCGCGACAGGGAACTATGGCTACACCTTC
TRBJ2-5,TRBV7-2,NA,TRBD2,CASSPLAGMETQYF,TGTGCCAGCAGCCCCCTAGCGGGGATGGAGACCCAGTACTTC
TRBJ1-6,TRBV4-3,NA,TRBD1,CASSQDRASPLHF,TGCGCCAGCAGCCAGGACAGGGCTTCACCCCTCCACTTT
TRBJ2-5,TRBV29-1,NA,TRBD1,CSVAGGVRETQYF,TGCAGCGTTGCAGGGGGCGTTCGGGAGACCCAGTACTTC
TRBJ1-4,TRBV5-6,few,NA,CASSTSGATNEKLFF,TGTGCCAGCAGCACGTCGGGTGCAACTAATGAAAAACTGTTTTTT
TRBJ1-5,TRBV19,NA,NA,CASSSRSGYSNQPQHF,TGTGCCAGTAGTAGTAGGTCAGGTTATAGCAATCAGCCCCAGCATTTT
TRBJ1-2,TRBV4-1,NA,NA,CASSQRVAYGYTF,TGCGCCAGCAGCCAAAGAGTAGCCTATGGCTACACCTTC
TRBJ1-1,TRBV28,NA,NA,CASSTQYRGKPEAFF,TGTGCCAGCAGTACTCAGTACCGAGGTAAACCTGAAGCTTTCTTT
TRBJ1-4,TRBV5-1,NA,TRBD1,CASSGQVGMNEKLFF,TGCGCCAGCAGCGGACAGGTTGGGATGAATGAAAAACTGTTTTTT
TRBJ2-7,TRBV7-9,NA,TRBD2,CAGGRDREQYF,TGTGCCGGGGGGAGGGATCGCGAGCAGTACTTC
TRBJ1-5,TRBV30,NA,NA,CAWSGRENQPQHF,TGTGCCTGGAGTGGCCGGGAGAATCAGCCCCAGCATTTT
TRBJ2-5,TRBV30,few,TRBD2,CAWSQRAGGGETQYF,TGTGCCTGGAGTCAACGGGCGGGAGGCGGTGAGACCCAGTACTTC
TRBJ2-7,TRBV5-6,NA,NA,CASSATPTGYEQYF,TGTGCCAGCAGCGCCACTCCTACCGGTTACGAGCAGTACTTC
TRBJ2-7,TRBV5-1,NA,NA,CASSLDPGNEQYF,TGCGCCAGCAGCTTGGATCCGGGGAACGAGCAGTACTTC
TRBJ1-2,TRBV4-1,NA,TRBD1,CASSQVLTGTGEYGYTF,TGCGCCAGCAGCCAAGTCCTAACCGGGACAGGGGAATATGGCTACACCTTC
TRBJ2-3,TRBV18,NA,TRBD2,CASSPRLAGGSDTQYF,TGTGCCAGCTCACCCCGACTAGCGGGAGGTTCGGATACGCAGTATTTT
TRBJ1-1,TRBV5-1,NA,NA,CASRGRPQNTEAFF,TGCGCCAGCAGGGGGAGACCCCAGAACACTGAAGCTTTCTTT
TRBJ1-2,TRBV9,NA,TRBD1,CASSKGQALSPGYTF,TGTGCCAGCAGCAAAGGACAGGCCCTCTCGCCTGGCTACACCTTC
TRBJ1-2,TRBV6-5,NA,TRBD1,CASRRDSNYGYTF,TGTGCCAGCAGAAGGGACAGCAACTATGGCTACACCTTC
TRBJ1-5,TRBV7-6,once,NA,CASSLGRGQPQHF,TGTGCCAGCAGCTTAGGGAGAGGACAGCCCCAGCATTTT
TRBJ1-5,TRBV19,NA,NA,CASRGTGLGQPQHF,TGTGCCAGTAGGGGAACAGGGTTGGGTCAGCCCCAGCATTTT
TRBJ2-5,TRBV6-5,NA,TRBD1,CASSRTGAPQETQYF,TGTGCCAGCAGTCGGACAGGGGCACCGCAAGAGACCCAGTACTTC
TRBJ2-5,TRBV2,NA,TRBD2,CASSVAGAEETQYF,TGTGCCAGCAGTGTGGCGGGAGCGGAAGAGACCCAGTACTTC
TRBJ2-3,TRBV19,once,TRBD1,CASSTGQGSFTDTQYF,TGTGCCAGTAGTACCGGACAGGGGTCTTTCACAGATACGCAGTATTTT
TRBJ2-1,TRBV29-1,NA,NA,CSVAGGRYNEQFF,TGCAGCGTTGCCGGGGGGCGGTACAATGAGCAGTTCTTC
TRBJ2-3,TRBV18,once,TRBD2,CASSRASGFTDTQYF,TGTGCCAGCTCACGGGCTAGCGGCTTCACAGATACGCAGTATTTT
TRBJ1-1,TRBV27,once,NA,CASISSLDNGAFF,TGTGCCAGCATCTCCTCGTTGGACAACGGGGCTTTCTTT
TRBJ1-2,TRBV29-1,NA,TRBD1,CSGGDRGYGYTF,TGCAGCGGTGGGGACAGGGGCTATGGCTACACCTTC
TRBJ2-7,TRBV7-9,few,TRBD2,CASSLALAGGIPSYEQYF,TGTGCCAGCAGCTTAGCACTAGCGGGGGGTATCCCCTCCTACGAGCAGTACTTC
TRBJ1-5,TRBV6-6,few,NA,CASSYEAGNQPQHF,TGTGCCAGCAGTTACGAGGCCGGGAATCAGCCCCAGCATTTT
TRBJ1-4,TRBV2,NA,NA,CASSFFRGGNEKLFF,TGTGCCAGCAGTTTTTTCCGGGGGGGCAATGAAAAACTGTTTTTT
TRBJ2-1,TRBV30,NA,NA,CAWSIGTTGQFF,TGTGCCTGGAGTATAGGTACTACGGGGCAGTTCTTC
TRBJ1-1,TRBV4-2,few,NA,CASSQDSTQVEAFF,TGTGCCAGCAGCCAAGATTCGACACAAGTTGAAGCTTTCTTT